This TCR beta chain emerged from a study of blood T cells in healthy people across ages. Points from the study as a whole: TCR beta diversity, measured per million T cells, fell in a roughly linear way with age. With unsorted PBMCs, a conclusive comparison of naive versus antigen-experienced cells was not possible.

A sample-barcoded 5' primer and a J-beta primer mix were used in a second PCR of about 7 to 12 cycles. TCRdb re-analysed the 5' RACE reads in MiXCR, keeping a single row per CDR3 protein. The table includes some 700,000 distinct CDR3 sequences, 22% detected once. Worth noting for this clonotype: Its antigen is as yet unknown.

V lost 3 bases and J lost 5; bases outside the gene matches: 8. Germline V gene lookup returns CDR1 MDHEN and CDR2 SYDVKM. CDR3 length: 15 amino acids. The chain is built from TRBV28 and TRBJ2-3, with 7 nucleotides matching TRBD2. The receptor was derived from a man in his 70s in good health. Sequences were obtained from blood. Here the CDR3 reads CASSFRGGWVDTQYF. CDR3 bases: TGTGCCAGCAGTTTTCGCGGGGGTTGGGTAGATACGCAGTATTTT. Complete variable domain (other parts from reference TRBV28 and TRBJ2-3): DVKVTQSSRYLVKRTGEKVFLECVQDMDHENMFWYRQDPGLGLRLIYFSYDVKMKEKGDIPEGYSVSREKKERFSLILESASTNQTSMYLCASSFRGGWVDTQYFGPGTRLTVL.